This TCR beta chain is from a study of blood T cell repertoires in COVID-19. Germline values: CDR1 MNHEY, CDR2 SVGAGI. The CDR3 totals 14 residues. Trimming cost V 7 bases and J 1 base, with 13 bases left between them. Per the original data handling: Using reference gene primer amplification, nucleated cell counts were estimated. Data came from immunoSEQ multiplex PCR; TCRdb stores just in-frame clones and leaves some out. V, J and clone size were drawn from that table, and D and trimming were deduced from the DNA. The sample lists fewer than 400,000 clones, around 90% occurring once. Those who participated ranged in age from roughly 18 to 90 years and resided in 20 to 25 US areas. Participant reports of clinical history set cohort assignment.

The rearrangement joins TRBV6-5 to TRBJ1-1; D unclear. Sample: PBMCs or T cells enriched from blood (not recorded which). The clonotype comes from a woman aged 25-40 years who had recovered from COVID-19. CDR3 residues: CASKFTVENTEAFF. The CDR3, as DNA: TGTGCCAGCAAATTCACAGTCGAGAACACTGAAGCTTTCTTT.